This T cell receptor (beta chain) comes out of a study of T cells in localized non-small cell lung cancer (dated by TCRdb to 2020 to 2021). For the wider study: The study analyzed T cell repertoires of 200 to 300 early-stage NSCLC patients, comparing tumors and uninvolved tumor-adjacent lungs. The cohort consisted of approximately 220 treatment-naive NSCLC patients whose localized lung tumors had been resected. Of the NSCLC patients, 120 to 150 were male and some 97 were female, and the mean age was around 66 years. Points the paper makes about the study in general: Because multi-region tumor sequencing was not performed, intratumor heterogeneity could not be ruled out. Uninvolved tumor-adjacent lung showed the highest T cell clonality, higher than tumor, which suggests more focused antigenic responses in the uninvolved tumor-adjacent lung. Since the design was exploratory, TCR variables were selected using unadjusted p-values with no false-discovery rate correction. Higher T cell density in blood was associated with longer overall survival, whereas higher clonality in adjacent lung was associated with shorter survival. A median of approximately 55 of the top 100 tumor clones were detected in paired uninvolved adjacent lung, and around 30 of these tumor clones were also found among the top 100 clones of the paired uninvolved adjacent lung.

Trimming at the junction amounts to 1 base on V and 8 bases on J, and the germline ends lie 8 bases apart. CDR1 and CDR2 (SEHNR, FQNEAQ) derive from the germline V gene (reference sequence). From the cysteine up to the phenylalanine, the CDR3 has a length of 12 residues. The kept DNA is CDR3 alone, 36 bases in frame from the first base. TCR beta CDR3 regions were sequenced from DNA using the immunoSEQ Assay. The authors' analysis ran thus. To compute T cell density, TCR beta template counts were normalized to usable DNA, which was estimated by amplifying housekeeping genes. Richness was estimated using the preseqR package, with extrapolation to 400,000 templates for PBMC samples and to 120,000 templates for tissue samples. Clonality was defined by subtracting Pielou's evenness from one. To identify tissue-enriched TCRs, differential abundance testing was run on productive amino-acid clonotypes with a minimum total count of 5 and an alpha of 0.1. The Jaccard Index and the Morisita Overlap Index were used to quantify repertoire overlap between compartments. GLIPH clustered TCR beta CDR3s with public tetramer-defined viral CDR3s; viral motifs required at least three viral sequences plus V-gene enrichment. Sourced from immuneACCESS, this table was stored by TCRdb with only in-frame sequences that have V and J called. A share of the clones is absent; for the studies checked, an unresolved V gene accounts for under half, and the remainder has no known explanation. V and J calls and clone size are given by that table; D and trimming were obtained from the DNA. In this sample the table shows about 33,000 clones, about four fifths of which occur a single time. The top ten clones comprise about 16% of the sample.

At diagnosis, peripheral blood, uninvolved tumor-adjacent lung and tumor were collected and stored as a combination of fresh-frozen and FFPE material. For TCR repertoire profiling, blood samples were analyzed as peripheral blood mononuclear cells. Concerning this clone itself: The target of this receptor is not known. Base qualities are not at hand, and no much larger clone is one base apart.

The rearranged chain carries TRBV7-9 and TRBJ1-1; TRBD1 is perhaps the D gene, given 5 matching bases. This TCR was sampled from a male donor older than 55 with stage III squamous cell lung carcinoma. The source material was peripheral blood, sampled before any cancer treatment. Here is the DNA: TGTGCCAGCAGCTTAGTAGGGGTAGAAGCTTTCTTT. This encodes CASSLVGVEAFF.